The sequence of this T cell receptor (beta chain) was determined in a study of CD8 T cells in ankylosing spondylitis. Quantitative molecular-barcoded 5'-RACE generated the TCR beta libraries. TCRdb itself ran the 5' RACE reads through MiXCR, one entry per CDR3 protein. The sample includes 180,000 or so distinct CDR3 sequences, approximately 10% of them seen just once. Study-level points and caveats: Disease-linked clones reportedly concentrated significantly in matched ankylosing spondylitis synovial fluid. Disease-linked clones displayed a CD8+ phenotype and appeared relatively rarely in peripheral blood.

This clonotype was counted a few times. The antigen remains unidentified. V was pared by 4 bases and J by 12 bases, with 16 bases between. CDR1 is MNHEY and CDR2 is SVGAGI in the germline V gene. The CDR3 is 14 amino acids. The genes are TRBV6-5 and TRBJ1-6, with no clear D. The receptor's source is a male donor with ankylosing spondylitis or in good health (not recorded which). The sequenced sample consisted of blood, either unsorted or a sorted T cell fraction (not recorded which). The CDR3 region is CASSFEPTGRPLHF. The CDR3 DNA follows: TGTGCCAGCAGTTTCGAACCGACGGGTCGACCCCTCCACTTT.